Each of the 10 T cell receptor beta chains below was sequenced from the same sample in a study of T-cell memory formation after mild COVID-19. One entry per CDR3 protein, called by TCRdb with MiXCR from the 5' RACE reads. The sample has roughly 580,000 distinct CDR3 sequences, approximately 19% seen once. Sequencing was carried out using PBMCs or a T cell subset sorted from them (not recorded which). The receptors shown here come from an adult woman who had mild COVID-19 (a few samples of this study predate the infection). Cell type and time point are not known.

This clonotype has a count of ten or more. This chain links TRBV10-3 with TRBJ2-3; 12 bases map to TRBD2. J lost 3 bases, V lost 5 bases, and 3 bases had no gene match. CDR3 length equals 15 residues. CDR1 and CDR2 (germline): ENHRY, SYGVKD. CDR3 sequence: CAISPGTSGTDTQYF. As DNA, the CDR3 is TGTGCCATCAGTCCGGGGACTAGCGGGACAGATACGCAGTATTTT.

This clonotype turned up a few times. The genes are TRBV5-6 and TRBJ2-3, with a weak D call TRBD2 (5 bases). Germline values: CDR1 SGHDT, CDR2 YYEEEE. V was cut by 4 bases and J by 6 bases, with 24 bases left in between. The CDR3 loop spans 17 amino acids. The CDR3 region is CASSPRWRTSSVDTQYF. The CDR3 region has the DNA TGTGCCAGCAGCCCCCGATGGAGGACCTCCTCCGTGGATACGCAGTATTTT. The full variable domain, rest sourced from reference TRBV5-6 and TRBJ2-3, is DAGVTQSPTHLIKTRGQQVTLRCSPKSGHDTVSWYQQALGQGPQFIFQYYEEEERQRGNFPDRFSGHQFPNYSSELNVNALLLGDSALYLCASSPRWRTSSVDTQYFGPGTRLTVL.

This clonotype was seen only a few times. The rearrangement uses TRBV7-8 and TRBJ1-2; D remains ambiguous. Germline V lookup: CDR1 SGHVS, CDR2 FQNEAQ. V lost 7 bases to trimming and J lost 5 bases, with 14 bases between them. The CDR3 covers 13 residues. CDR3 residues: CASNPLPGYGYTF. The CDR3 nucleotides are TGTGCCAGCAACCCACTACCTGGGTATGGCTACACCTTC.

The sample holds a few counts of this clonotype. J is TRBJ2-7 and V is TRBV5-6; D might be TRBD1 (6 bases). Trimming removed 3 bases from V and 6 bases from J, with 10 bases in between. Germline loops: CDR1 SGHDT, CDR2 YYEEEE. The length of the CDR3 is 12 residues. The CDR3 DNA sequence: TGTGCCAGCAGCTCTGACAGGACCGAGCAGTACTTC. This codes for CASSSDRTEQYF.

This clonotype has only a few counts. The chain uses TRBV7-9 and TRBJ2-1; D is perhaps TRBD2 (5 bases). The length of the CDR3 is 12 residues. CDR1 is SEHNR and CDR2 is FQNEAQ in the germline V gene (reference sequence). Trimming took off 7 bases at V and 5 bases at J, with 9 bases between the two ends. The CDR3 DNA sequence: TGTGCCAGCATTGGGAGCAACAATGAGCAGTTCTTC. Amino acids: CASIGSNNEQFF.

This clonotype was observed a handful of times. V and J are TRBV9 and TRBJ2-3; tentatively, D is TRBD2 (5 bases). The CDR3 totals 16 residues. Trimming cost V 0 bases and J 2 bases, with 13 bases left between them. Germline V gene sequence: CDR1 SGDLS, CDR2 YYNGEE. CDR3 protein: CASSVGPDYDTDTQYF. The CDR3 nucleotides are TGTGCCAGCAGCGTAGGTCCTGACTACGACACAGATACGCAGTATTTT.

DNA for the CDR3: TGTGCCAGCAGCCGACGGGGGACCGGGAGCACAGATACGCAGTATTTT. Translating gives CASSRRGTGSTDTQYF. V is TRBV7-6 and J is TRBJ2-3; D possibly corresponds to TRBD2 (6 bases). CDR3 length: 16 residues. Germline V gives CDR1 SGHVS, CDR2 FNYEAQ. V lost 5 bases and J 0 bases, leaving 15 bases between the germline ends.

V and J are TRBV7-8 and TRBJ2-7; TRBD1 is a possible D gene (6 bases). CDR1 and CDR2 from the germline V gene are SGHVS and FQNEAQ. The CDR3 has 17 amino acids. The V gene lost 1 base and the J gene lost 0 bases, with 16 bases spanning the gap. CDR3 in DNA: TGTGCCAGCAGCTTAGGAAGCAAACAGGGACCCTCCTACGAGCAGTACTTC. Residues: CASSLGSKQGPSYEQYF. Filled out from reference TRBV7-8 and TRBJ2-7, the complete variable domain reads GAGVSQSPRYKVAKRGQDVALRCDPISGHVSLFWYQQALGQGPEFLTYFQNEAQLDKSGLPSDRFFAERPEGSVSTLKIQRTQQEDSAVYLCASSLGSKQGPSYEQYFGPGTRLTVT.

This clonotype has only a few counts. One end of the junction fails to match germline, which may point to a read error. The V and J genes are TRBV9 and TRBJ2-2; possible D gene TRBD2, 6 bases. The germline V gene has CDR1 SGDLS and CDR2 YYNGEE. The CDR3 runs 16 residues. CDR3 in DNA: TGTGCCAGCAGCGTCAGTCGGCTAGCGAATACCGGGGAGCTGTTTTTT. It yields the protein CASSVSRLANTGELFF. Full variable domain (missing parts from reference TRBV9 and TRBJ2-2): DSGVTQTPKHLITATGQRVTLRCSPRSGDLSVYWYQQSLDQGLQFLIQYYNGEERAKGNILERFSAQQFPDLHSELNLSSLELGDSALYFCASSVSRLANTGELFFGEGSRLTVL.

The V and J genes are TRBV6-5 and TRBJ1-2; 9 bases align to TRBD1. Per the germline V gene, CDR1 is MNHEY and CDR2 is SVGAGI. The CDR3 contains 15 residues. V dropped 6 bases and J dropped 6; count of bases not matched to a gene: 11. As DNA, the CDR3 is TGTGCCAGCAGGACCGGGGGAGGACAGGGGCATGGCTACACCTTC. Amino acid sequence: CASRTGGGQGHGYTF.